Each of the 20 T cell receptor beta chains below was sequenced from the same sample in a study of Graves' ophthalmopathy and Graves' hyperthyroidism. Amplified TCR beta CDR3 regions were obtained using RNA transcripts as template. Amplification began with first-round RT-PCR using HTBI primers, then second-round multiplex PCR was performed. TCRdb re-called the multiplex PCR reads with MiXCR, one entry per CDR3 protein. The sample shows hundreds of thousands of distinct CDR3 sequences, 22% of them seen only once. The sample comprised peripheral blood. The receptors were sampled from a woman in her late teens or twenties with stable Graves' hyperthyroidism. Some clones in this sample may be carry-over from other donors' samples.

The sample holds many counts of this clonotype. The J gene is TRBJ1-3, the V gene TRBV12-3 or TRBV12-4; no reliable D call. This CDR3 is built from 17 residues. The V end was cut by 7 bases, the J end by 0 bases, with 19 bases between. The CDR3 DNA reads as TGTGCCAGCACCCTGAAACTCGTAGGATACTCTGGAAACACCATATATTTT. Amino acids: CASTLKLVGYSGNTIYF.

Ten or more counts support this clonotype. The CDR3 spells CASSPEQGVTEAFF. The CDR3, as DNA: TGTGCCAGCAGCCCGGAACAGGGTGTCACTGAAGCTTTCTTT. This chain connects TRBV7-2 to TRBJ1-1; perhaps TRBD1 as D (6 bases). CDR1 is SGHTA, CDR2 FQGNSA, per germline. The CDR3 covers 14 residues. The V end was cut by 5 bases, the J end by 4 bases, with 14 bases between.

This clonotype has a count of ten or more. The chain recombines TRBV6-2 or TRBV6-3 with TRBJ2-7; 7 bases fit TRBD2. CDR3 length: 14 residues. Trimming took 4 bases from V and 2 from J; bases not matched to a gene: 5. Germline loops: CDR1 MNHEY, CDR2 SVGEGT. In DNA form, the CDR3 reads TGTGCCAGCAGTTTCGGGACTATAACCTACGAGCAGTACTTC. Translated: CASSFGTITYEQYF.

This chain connects TRBV13 to TRBJ2-7, with D possibly TRBD1 on 5 matching bases. From germline, CDR1 is PRHDT and CDR2 FYEKMQ (reference sequence). CDR3 length: 10 residues. The V end lost 6 bases, the J end lost 6 bases, and 6 bases lay between the germline ends. CDR3 protein: CASRGLEQYF. CDR3 nucleotide sequence: TGTGCCAGCAGGGGGCTCGAGCAGTACTTC. Using reference TRBV13 and TRBJ2-7 for the parts outside the CDR3, the full variable domain is AAGVIQSPRHLIKEKRETATLKCYPIPRHDTVYWYQQGPGQDPQFLISFYEKMQSDKGSIPDRFSAQQFSDYHSELNMSSLELGDSALYFCASRGLEQYFGPGTRLTVT.

This sequence joins TRBV7-9 and TRBJ1-5; tentative D call: TRBD1 (6 bases). The CDR3 totals 15 residues. Germline V gene sequence: CDR1 SEHNR, CDR2 FQNEAQ (reference sequence). Trimming took 5 bases from V and 2 from J, leaving 13 bases between them. The CDR3 DNA sequence: TGTGCCAGCAGCCACTACAGGGTTGGCAATCAGCCCCAGCATTTT. Protein product: CASSHYRVGNQPQHF.

This clonotype has more than one count but fewer than ten. The V and J genes are TRBV15 and TRBJ1-2, with 8 bases fitting TRBD1. The CDR3 loop spans 14 amino acids. The trim removed 2 bases at V and 8 bases at J, leaving 7 bases unmatched. Looked up from germline, CDR1 is LNHNV and CDR2 is YYDKDF (reference sequence). CDR3 sequence (DNA): TGTGCCACCAGCAGACCCGGACAGGGCTCCGGCTACACCTTC. It yields the protein CATSRPGQGSGYTF.

Written as DNA, the CDR3 is TGTGCCAGCAGCCTTTGGACAGGGGGCGCTTCAAATGAGCAGTTCTTC. Protein: CASSLWTGGASNEQFF. The chain employs TRBV5-5 and TRBJ2-1; 11 positions match TRBD1. The CDR3 sequence is 16 residues long. Germline V gene lookup returns CDR1 SGHKS and CDR2 YYEKEE (reference sequence). With V trimmed by 4 bases and J by 7 bases, 10 bases remained unmatched.

About this clonotype: Without the conserved terminal phenylalanine or tryptophan, this CDR3 likely stems from a read error. This sequence joins TRBV30 and TRBJ1-1; possibly TRBD1 for D (6 bases). In germline, CDR1 is GTSNPN, CDR2 SVGIG (reference sequence). V was trimmed by 4 bases and J by 6 bases, leaving 15 bases between them. This CDR3 region has 13 residues. CDR3 loop: CAWTYGQTSEAFY. CDR3 DNA sequence: TGTGCCTGGACGTACGGACAGACCTCTGAAGCTTTCTAT.

The V gene is TRBV12-3 or TRBV12-4, the J gene TRBJ1-1; a possible D gene is TRBD1 (5 bases). V was shortened by 0 bases and J by 3 bases, with 11 bases between the two germline ends. This CDR3 has 15 residues. The CDR3 sequence: CASSLAGPKYTEAFF. The CDR3 DNA reads TGTGCCAGCAGTTTAGCGGGACCGAAATACACTGAAGCTTTCTTT.

This clonotype was observed at least ten times. This chain uses TRBV28 with TRBJ1-1, with D perhaps TRBD1 (6 bases). V shed 7 bases and J shed 6 bases, with 21 bases lying between them. The germline CDR1 and CDR2 sequences are MDHEN and SYDVKM. The CDR3 runs to 15 residues. The chain's CDR3 is CASTTGSQGKAEAFF. The CDR3, as DNA: TGTGCCAGCACCACTGGGAGTCAGGGGAAGGCTGAAGCTTTCTTT.

This clonotype was detected only a few times. CDR3 nucleotides: TGTGCCAGCAGCTTCCGGGCCCGCGACTACACCTTC. Translating gives CASSFRARDYTF. V and J are TRBV13 and TRBJ1-2; D is unresolved. The V gene's germline CDR1 is PRHDT and CDR2 FYEKMQ (reference sequence). The CDR3 is 12 amino acids. The germline V and J ends were trimmed by 3 bases and 10 bases, with 12 bases remaining between them.

The table lists this clonotype with a few counts. The chain is built from TRBV6-1 and TRBJ2-7, with D perhaps assigned TRBD1 or TRBD2 (5 bases each). The CDR3 extends over 14 amino acids. The germline gives CDR1 MNHNS, CDR2 SASEGT. V dropped 6 bases and J dropped 7 bases, with 19 bases sitting between them. Here the CDR3 DNA reads TGTGCCAGCAGGGCCCCAGGGCGGGTGGGGGAGCAGTACTTC. It codes for CASRAPGRVGEQYF.

The sample holds many counts of this clonotype. The J gene is TRBJ1-2, the V gene TRBV27; 9 bases are a match to TRBD1. CDR1 and CDR2 from the germline V gene are MNHEY and SMNVEV (reference sequence). Germline trimming cut 6 bases from V and 6 bases from J; bases unmatched to any gene: 11. The CDR3 is 15 residues long. CDR3 amino acids: CASSDGTGGAHGYTF. CDR3 sequence (DNA): TGTGCCAGCAGCGACGGAACAGGGGGCGCCCATGGCTACACCTTC.

This clonotype has ten or more counts. The rearrangement uses TRBV11-2 and TRBJ2-5; TRBD2 matches at 14 bases. Losses at the gene ends were 4 bases for V and 5 bases for J; bases not matched to a gene: 9. The length of the CDR3 is 17 residues. From germline, CDR1 is SGHAT and CDR2 FQNNGV. The CDR3 region has the DNA TGTGCCAGCAGCTACTCGACTAGCGGGAGGGCCGGGGAGACCCAGTACTTC. Amino acid sequence: CASSYSTSGRAGETQYF.

Concerning this clonotype itself: The germline gene is not matched at one end of the junction; a read error may be the cause. V and J are TRBV24-1 and TRBJ2-4; D tentatively fits TRBD1 or TRBD2 (6 bases each). The CDR3 is 18 residues long. CDR1 is KGHDR, CDR2 SFDVKD, per germline. CDR3 sequence: CATSDHGRGGLAKNIKYF. The CDR3 DNA reads as TGTGCCACCAGTGATCACGGCCGAGGGGGGCTAGCCAAAAACATTAAGTACTTC.

This chain uses TRBV12-3 or TRBV12-4 with TRBJ2-2, with 9 nucleotides matching TRBD1. Losses at the gene ends were 10 bases for V and 2 bases for J; bases not matched to a gene: 11. The CDR3 has 16 amino acids. The CDR3 coding sequence is TGTGCCACCAACTTCGAGGGACAGGGAAACACCGGGGAGCTGTTTTTT. It specifies CATNFEGQGNTGELFF.

This clonotype was seen ten or more times. This chain joins TRBV6-1 and TRBJ2-7; the match to TRBD2 covers 11 bases. The CDR3 covers 15 residues. The germline gives CDR1 MNHNS, CDR2 SASEGT. Trimming cost V 4 bases and J 6 bases; bases outside gene matches: 8. The CDR3 bases are TGTGCCAGCAGTGGAACTAGCGGGGGTTCATCCGAGCAGTACTTC. Protein: CASSGTSGGSSEQYF.

Ten or more counts support this clonotype. The chain uses TRBV2 and TRBJ2-7; TRBD2 is a possible D gene (5 bases). The ends were cut back, 7 bases at V and 0 bases at J, with 10 bases in the middle. Germline assignment: CDR1 SNHLY and CDR2 FYNNEI. The CDR3 runs to 13 residues. The CDR3 bases are TGTGCCAGCAATGGACTGAGCTCCTACGAGCAGTACTTC. The encoded protein is CASNGLSSYEQYF.

This sequence joins TRBV28 and TRBJ2-7; 9 bases agree with TRBD2. Losses at the gene ends were 6 bases for V and 0 bases for J; bases not matched to a gene: 6. Germline CDR1 MDHEN, CDR2 SYDVKM. The CDR3 consists of 15 residues. The DNA for the CDR3 is TGTGCCAGCAGCCGCGGGGGGGCCCTCTCCTACGAGCAGTACTTC. Translation gives CASSRGGALSYEQYF.

Of note for this clonotype: Likely a read error: the CDR3 ends without its conserved phenylalanine or tryptophan. The chain recombines TRBV12-3 or TRBV12-4 with TRBJ1-1, with D unclear. The length of the CDR3 is 13 residues. The ends were cut back, 6 bases at V and 4 bases at J, with 12 bases in the middle. The CDR3 region is CASRDGLTTEAFL. The CDR3 nucleotides read TGTGCCAGCAGAGACGGGTTAACCACTGAAGCTTTCCTT.